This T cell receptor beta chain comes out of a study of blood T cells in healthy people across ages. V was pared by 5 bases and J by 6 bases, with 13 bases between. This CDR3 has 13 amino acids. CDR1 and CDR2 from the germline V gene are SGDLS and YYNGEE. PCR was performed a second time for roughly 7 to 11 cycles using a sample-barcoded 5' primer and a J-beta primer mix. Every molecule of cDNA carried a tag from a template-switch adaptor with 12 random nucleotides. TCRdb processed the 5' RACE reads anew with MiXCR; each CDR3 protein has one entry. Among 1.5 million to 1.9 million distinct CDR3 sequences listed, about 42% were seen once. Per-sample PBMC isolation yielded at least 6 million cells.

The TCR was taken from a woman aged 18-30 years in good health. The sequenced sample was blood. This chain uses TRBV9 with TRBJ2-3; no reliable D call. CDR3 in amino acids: CASRASFKDTQYF. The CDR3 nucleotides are TGTGCCAGCAGAGCCTCATTCAAGGATACGCAGTATTTT.